One and the same sample provided the 5 T cell receptor beta chains below, sequenced in a study of cytomegalovirus exposure and HLA in healthy donors. PCR used 60 Vbeta primers and 13 Jbeta primers. Sequencing was performed with immunoSEQ multiplex PCR; in TCRdb, only in-frame clones are kept and a portion is missing. The sample holds under 150,000 clones, 73% seen once. Material for sequencing was PBMCs. The receptors derive from a woman in her forties in good health and CMV-seronegative.

V and J are TRBV19 and TRBJ1-4, with 9 positions matching TRBD1. The CDR3 runs 15 residues. The V gene end was trimmed by 5 bases and the J gene end by 8 bases; junction bases not matched to a gene: 9. The germline gives CDR1 LNHDA, CDR2 SQIVND (reference sequence). The CDR3 sequence: CASSVLGTGLEKLFF. As DNA, the CDR3 is TGTGCCAGTAGTGTCCTCGGGACAGGGCTGGAAAAACTGTTTTTT.

The gene calls are TRBV11-1 and TRBJ2-2; 7 nucleotides match TRBD1. The J segment lost 5 bases and the V segment lost 5 bases, leaving 5 bases of the junction unmatched. Germline V gene data show CDR1 as SGHAT and CDR2 as FQDESV (reference sequence). CDR3 size: 14 residues. DNA of the CDR3: TGTGCCAGCAGCCCGGACAGGATGACCGGGGAGCTGTTTTTT. Translating gives CASSPDRMTGELFF.

The rearrangement links TRBV5-1 to TRBJ2-5; 13 nucleotides agree with TRBD2. This CDR3 spans 17 amino acids. Germline CDR1 reads SGHRS; CDR2 reads YFSETQ. V shed 3 bases and J 7 bases; nucleotides not matched to a gene: 12. CDR3 nucleotide sequence: TGCGCCAGCAGCTGGGGACTAGCGGGGCTCAATAACGGGACCCAGTACTTC. Its translation: CASSWGLAGLNNGTQYF.

In this sample, this clone turned up once. This chain connects TRBV18 to TRBJ1-5, with D possibly being TRBD1 (5 bases). This CDR3 spans 15 amino acids. Per germline, CDR1 KGHSH and CDR2 LQKENI. V gave up 4 bases and J gave up 4 bases, with 14 bases separating them. The CDR3 coding sequence is TGTGCCAGCTCACTCGTAGGGGCAGGGAATCAGCCCCAGCATTTT. It yields the protein CASSLVGAGNQPQHF.

This clone has a handful of counts. The rearrangement uses TRBV19 and TRBJ1-5, with TRBD1 identical over 11 bases. Germline values: CDR1 LNHDA, CDR2 SQIVND (reference sequence). J lost 4 bases, V lost 6 bases, and 5 bases had no gene match. This CDR3 comprises 15 residues. CDR3 nucleotides: TGTGCCAGTAGATCCGGGACAGGGGGAAATCAGCCCCAGCATTTT. This codes for CASRSGTGGNQPQHF.